The present T cell receptor beta chain was sequenced within a study of glioma-infiltrating T cells after dendritic cell vaccination. Method: immunoSEQ multiplex PCR; TCRdb's copy keeps in-frame clones and lacks some. The table has fewer than 65,000 clones, 75% to 90% seen once. Time point reported: after dendritic cell vaccination, including at tumor progression/relapse. CDR3 length equals 13 residues. This rearrangement joins TRBV21-1 to TRBJ2-1; whether TRBD2, the table's D call, matches the DNA was not checked. TRBV21-1 is a pseudogene locus. The source material was blood, sampled after dendritic cell vaccination. This clonotype was obtained from a human donor with glioblastoma. The CDR3 DNA follows: TGTGCCAGCAGCAAACTAACGGAGGATGAGCAGTTCTTC. Its protein is CASSKLTEDEQFF.